One and the same sample provided the 10 T cell receptor beta chains below, sequenced in a study of shared clonotypes between healthy human individuals. Assay used: immunoSEQ multiplex PCR; TCRdb lists only in-frame clones, some missing. The repertoire holds about 2,500,000 clones, with 90% to 95% as singletons. Sequences were obtained from naive CD4+ T cells sorted from blood. Subset described: CD45RA+ positively selected. All receptors derive from a man younger than 30 in good health.

The chain has TRBV5-6 and TRBJ1-4; D is possibly TRBD1 (5 bases). Trimming took off 3 bases at V and 2 bases at J, with 14 bases between the two ends. The CDR3 runs to 16 residues. Germline CDR1 is SGHDT and CDR2 is YYEEEE. The CDR3 reads CASSSWGFATNEKLFF. The DNA of the CDR3 is TGTGCCAGCAGCTCCTGGGGCTTCGCCACTAATGAAAAACTGTTTTTT.

The chain employs TRBV15 and TRBJ2-5; D perhaps matches TRBD2 (6 bases). The CDR3 is made up of 15 amino acids. Trimming removed 5 bases at V and 4 bases at J, with 17 bases between. CDR1 and CDR2 (germline): LNHNV, YYDKDF (reference sequence). The DNA of the CDR3 is TGTGCCACCAGCGGCGGGACCTTATTAAGAGAGACCCAGTACTTC. Encoded protein: CATSGGTLLRETQYF.

V usage is TRBV5-4 and J usage is TRBJ1-6; perhaps TRBD1 as D (6 bases). The CDR3 has 15 amino acids. V gave up 2 bases and J gave up 7 bases, with 13 bases separating them. Germline V gives CDR1 SGHNT, CDR2 YYREEE (reference sequence). As DNA, the CDR3 is TGTGCCAGCAGCTTAGATACAGGGCTAAATTCACCCCTCCACTTT. Its protein product is CASSLDTGLNSPLHF.

This sequence joins TRBV28 and TRBJ2-5; D is perhaps TRBD2 (6 bases). Germline CDR1 and CDR2: MDHEN and SYDVKM. The ends were cut back, 6 bases at V and 2 bases at J, with 13 bases in the middle. This CDR3 comprises 14 residues. Here the CDR3 reads CASSGGNKQETQYF. CDR3 nucleotide sequence: TGTGCCAGCAGCGGGGGAAACAAGCAAGAGACCCAGTACTTC.

This clone was detected only once. The chain links TRBV13 to TRBJ2-1; maybe TRBD1 (6 bases). The CDR3 is 15 amino acids. Germline V gene data show CDR1 as PRHDT and CDR2 as FYEKMQ (reference sequence). Trimming removed 5 bases at V and 3 bases at J, with 14 bases between. CDR3 region: CASSPRTGYYNEQFF. In nucleotides, the CDR3 is TGTGCCAGCAGCCCTAGAACAGGGTACTACAATGAGCAGTTCTTC.

The rearrangement uses TRBV28 and TRBJ2-3; 9 bases align to TRBD2. Losses at the gene ends were 3 bases for V and 5 bases for J; bases not matched to a gene: 6. This CDR3 has 15 residues. Germline assignment: CDR1 MDHEN and CDR2 SYDVKM. The CDR3, as DNA: TGTGCCAGCAGTTTGGTGCGGGGGGGCCTAGATACGCAGTATTTT. Its translation is CASSLVRGGLDTQYF.

The chain employs TRBV11-2 and TRBJ2-7, with D uncertain. V was trimmed by 5 bases and J by 9 bases, leaving 20 bases between them. The CDR3 runs to 14 residues. Germline values: CDR1 SGHAT, CDR2 FQNNGV. CDR3: CASSPWGAALGQYF. The CDR3 DNA reads TGTGCCAGCAGCCCTTGGGGTGCGGCCTTGGGGCAGTACTTC. The full variable domain, with the rest looked up from reference TRBV11-2 and TRBJ2-7, is EAGVAQSPRYKIIEKRQSVAFWCNPISGHATLYWYQQILGQGPKLLIQFQNNGVVDDSQLPKDRFSAERLKGVDSTLKIQPAKLEDSAVYLCASSPWGAALGQYFGPGTRLTVT.

In this sample, this clone turned up once. CDR3 sequence (DNA): TGTGCCAGCACCGGGTGGGGTTCTGGAAACACCATATATTTT. This gives the protein CASTGWGSGNTIYF. V and J are TRBV6-5 and TRBJ1-3; no clear D gene. Germline CDR1 and CDR2: MNHEY and SVGAGI. V was pared by 7 bases and J by 1 base, with 11 bases between. The CDR3 consists of 14 residues.

The chain recombines TRBV5-1 with TRBJ2-7, with D perhaps matching TRBD1 (5 bases). The germline V gene encodes CDR1 SGHRS and CDR2 YFSETQ. V was clipped by 4 bases and J by 1 base, with 15 bases between them. The CDR3 is 15 amino acids. The CDR3: CASSGVKGPSYEQYF. The CDR3 DNA sequence: TGCGCCAGCAGCGGCGTAAAGGGGCCTTCCTACGAGCAGTACTTC.

The chain joins TRBV6-6 to TRBJ2-3, with no clear D. The V gene's germline CDR1 is MNHNY and CDR2 SVGAGI (reference sequence). V gave up 0 bases and J gave up 5 bases, with 3 bases separating them. This CDR3 is 12 amino acids long. The CDR3 loop is CASSYSQDTQYF. CDR3 DNA sequence: TGTGCCAGCAGTTACTCTCAAGATACGCAGTATTTT.